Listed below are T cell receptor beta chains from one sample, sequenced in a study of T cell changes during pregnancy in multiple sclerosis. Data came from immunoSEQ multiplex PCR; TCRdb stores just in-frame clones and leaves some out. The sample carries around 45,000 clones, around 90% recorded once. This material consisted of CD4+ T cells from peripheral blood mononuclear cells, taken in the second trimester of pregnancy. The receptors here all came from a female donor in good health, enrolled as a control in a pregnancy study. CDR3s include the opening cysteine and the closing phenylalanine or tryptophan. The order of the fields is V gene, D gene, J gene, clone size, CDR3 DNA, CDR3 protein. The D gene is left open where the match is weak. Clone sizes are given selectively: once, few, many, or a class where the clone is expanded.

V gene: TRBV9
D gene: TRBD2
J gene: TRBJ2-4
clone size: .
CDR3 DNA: TGTGCCAGCAGCGCCGCTAGCGGGGGGGCCAAAAACATTCAGTACTTC
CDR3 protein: CASSAASGGAKNIQYF

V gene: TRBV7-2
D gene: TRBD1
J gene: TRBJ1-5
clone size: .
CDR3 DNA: TGTGCCAGCAGCCCACGGACAGGGGGCAATCAGCCCCAGCATTTT
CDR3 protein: CASSPRTGGNQPQHF

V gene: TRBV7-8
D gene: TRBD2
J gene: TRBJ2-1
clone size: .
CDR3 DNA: TGTGCCAGCAGCTTAGCGGGACTAGCTTCTCATGAGCAGTTCTTC
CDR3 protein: CASSLAGLASHEQFF

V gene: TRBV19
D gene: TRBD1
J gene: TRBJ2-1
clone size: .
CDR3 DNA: TGTGCCAGTAGCCTATCCGGGACAGGGGGCTATGAGCAGTTCTTC
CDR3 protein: CASSLSGTGGYEQFF

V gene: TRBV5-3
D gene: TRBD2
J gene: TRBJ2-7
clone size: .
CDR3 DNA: TGTGCCAGAAGCCTAGCGGGCGGCCTCTACGAGCAGTACTTC
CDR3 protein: CARSLAGGLYEQYF

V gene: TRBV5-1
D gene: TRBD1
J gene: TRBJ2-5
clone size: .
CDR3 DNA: TGCGCCAGCCGATCCCCGGGACAGGGGACCCCGTCGCGGACCCAGTACTTC
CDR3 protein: CASRSPGQGTPSRTQYF

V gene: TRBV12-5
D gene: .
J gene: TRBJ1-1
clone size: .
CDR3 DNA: TGTGCTAGTGGTTTGACAGGCAAGAACACTGAAGCTTTCTTT
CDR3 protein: CASGLTGKNTEAFF

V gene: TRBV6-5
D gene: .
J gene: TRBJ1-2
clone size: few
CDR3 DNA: TGTGCCAGCAGTTACTCCAGAACCGGGGGGGGCTATGGCTACACCTTC
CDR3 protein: CASSYSRTGGGYGYTF

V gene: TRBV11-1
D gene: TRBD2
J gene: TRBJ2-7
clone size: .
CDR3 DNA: TGTGCCAGCAGCCACCGCGGGACTAACTCCTACGAGCAGTACTTC
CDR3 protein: CASSHRGTNSYEQYF

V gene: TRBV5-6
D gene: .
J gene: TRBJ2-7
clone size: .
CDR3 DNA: TGTGCCAGCAGCTTTCTAGCTAACTCCTACGAGCAGTACTTC
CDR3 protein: CASSFLANSYEQYF

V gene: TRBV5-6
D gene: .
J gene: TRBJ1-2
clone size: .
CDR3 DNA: TGTGCCAGCAGCTTACCGGACACAGGGCGTAACTATGGCTACACCTTC
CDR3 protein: CASSLPDTGRNYGYTF

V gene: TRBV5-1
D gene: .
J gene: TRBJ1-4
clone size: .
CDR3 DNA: TGCGCCAGCAGCGATGTGGCAGGTATTAATGAAAAACTGTTTTTT
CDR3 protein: CASSDVAGINEKLFF

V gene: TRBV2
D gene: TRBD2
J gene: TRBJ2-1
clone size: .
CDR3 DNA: TGTGCCAGCAGTCCTGGGCGTAGGGGACTAGCGGGAGGGCGGAGGGACAATGAGCAGTTCTTC
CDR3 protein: CASSPGRRGLAGGRRDNEQFF

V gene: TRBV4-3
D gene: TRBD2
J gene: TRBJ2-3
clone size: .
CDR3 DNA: TGCGCCAGCAGCCAAGATCTTCGGGTGGGAGGGGAGGATACGCAGTATTTT
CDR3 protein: CASSQDLRVGGEDTQYF

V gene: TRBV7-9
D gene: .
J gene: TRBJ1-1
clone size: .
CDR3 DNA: TGTGCCAGCAGCTTTGGCTTGGGCCCCAAACAGGGATTGAGCACTGAAGCTTTCTTT
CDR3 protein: CASSFGLGPKQGLSTEAFF

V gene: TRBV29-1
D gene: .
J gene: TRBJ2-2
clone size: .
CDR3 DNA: TGCAGCGTTGCGGGATACACGAACACCGGGGAGCTGTTTTTT
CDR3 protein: CSVAGYTNTGELFF

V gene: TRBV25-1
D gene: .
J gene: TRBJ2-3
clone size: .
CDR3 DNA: TGTGCCAGCAGTGGGAGGGCTAGCGTTGTTGGTACAGATACGCAGTATTTT
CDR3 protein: CASSGRASVVGTDTQYF

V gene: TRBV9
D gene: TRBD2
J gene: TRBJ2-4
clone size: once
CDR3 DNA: TGTGCCAGCAGCCCGCGCGGGGCTAGCGGGTCGGAAAACATTCAGTACTTC
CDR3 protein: CASSPRGASGSENIQYF

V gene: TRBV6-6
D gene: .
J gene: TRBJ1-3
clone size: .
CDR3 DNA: TGTGCCAGCAGTATCCTGACAGTCTCTGGAAACACCATATATTTT
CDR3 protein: CASSILTVSGNTIYF

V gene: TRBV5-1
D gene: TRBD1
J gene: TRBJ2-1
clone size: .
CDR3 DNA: TGCGCCAGCAGCAAACGGACAGGGATCACTAACAATGAGCAGTTCTTC
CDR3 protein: CASSKRTGITNNEQFF

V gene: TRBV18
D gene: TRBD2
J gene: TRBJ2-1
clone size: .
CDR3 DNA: TGTGCCAGCCTAGCGGGAGGGCCGTTTGAGCAGTTCTTC
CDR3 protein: CASLAGGPFEQFF

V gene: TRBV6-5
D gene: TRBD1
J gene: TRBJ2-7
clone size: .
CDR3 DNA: TGTGCCAGCGCAAAACAGGGGCTCCTCGGCGAGCAGTACTTC
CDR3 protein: CASAKQGLLGEQYF

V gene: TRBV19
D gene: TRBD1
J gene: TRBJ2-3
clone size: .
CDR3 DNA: TGTGCCAGTAGTATCTCTCACCCCTCGGGACAGAACACAGATACGCAGTATTTT
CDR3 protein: CASSISHPSGQNTDTQYF

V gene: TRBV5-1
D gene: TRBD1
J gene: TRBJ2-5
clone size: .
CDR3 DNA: TGCGCCAGCAGCCCCTGGACAGGGGTAGAGACCCAGTACTTC
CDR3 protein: CASSPWTGVETQYF

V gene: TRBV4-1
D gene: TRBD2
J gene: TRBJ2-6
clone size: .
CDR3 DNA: TGCGCCAGCAGCCAAGAGAGCGGGACTGGGGCCAACGTCCTGACTTTC
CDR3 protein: CASSQESGTGANVLTF

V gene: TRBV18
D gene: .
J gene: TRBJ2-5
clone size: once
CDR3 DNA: TGTGCCAGCTCACTCTTGACAGCCCAAGAGACCCAGTACTTC
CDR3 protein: CASSLLTAQETQYF

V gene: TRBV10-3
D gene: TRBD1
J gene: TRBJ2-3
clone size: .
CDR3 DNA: TGTGCCATCAGTGCTCAGACAGGGTGGTTAGATACGCAGTATTTT
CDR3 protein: CAISAQTGWLDTQYF

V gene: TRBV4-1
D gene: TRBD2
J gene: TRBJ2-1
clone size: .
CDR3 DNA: TGCGCCAGCAGCCAAGATAAAGATGGGGTGGGGTTCGGGCGGGGGGGCAATGAGCAGTTCTTC
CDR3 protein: CASSQDKDGVGFGRGGNEQFF

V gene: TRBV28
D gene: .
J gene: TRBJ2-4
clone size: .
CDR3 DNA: TGTGCCAGCAGCCCTACAGACCCAGCCAAAAACATTCAGTACTTC
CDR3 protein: CASSPTDPAKNIQYF

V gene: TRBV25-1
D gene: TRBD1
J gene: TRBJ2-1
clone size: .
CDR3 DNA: TGTGCCAGGAGGGTACAGGGGATTAACAATGAGCAGTTCTTC
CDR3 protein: CARRVQGINNEQFF

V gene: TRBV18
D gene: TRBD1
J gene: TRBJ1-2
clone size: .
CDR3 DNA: TGTGCCAGCTCCGCGGGACAGGGCCCTGGCTACACCTTC
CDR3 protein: CASSAGQGPGYTF

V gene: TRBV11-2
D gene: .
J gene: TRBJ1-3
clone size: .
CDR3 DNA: TGTGCCAGCAGCTTATGGGGCCTCAGGTCTGGAAACACCATATATTTT
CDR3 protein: CASSLWGLRSGNTIYF

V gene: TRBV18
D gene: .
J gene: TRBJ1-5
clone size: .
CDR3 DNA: TGTGCCAGCTCACCCCAGAAGCGGCAGCGGGGGAATCAGCCCCAGCATTTT
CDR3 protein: CASSPQKRQRGNQPQHF

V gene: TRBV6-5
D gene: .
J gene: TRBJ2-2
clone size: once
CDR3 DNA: TGTGCCAGCAGTACGGGAGGGGGCAACACCGGGGAGCTGTTTTTT
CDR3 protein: CASSTGGGNTGELFF

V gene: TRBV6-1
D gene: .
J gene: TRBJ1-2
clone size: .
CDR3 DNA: TGTGCCAGCAGTGAAGACTATGGTGGGACATTAAACTATGGCTACACCTTC
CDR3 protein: CASSEDYGGTLNYGYTF

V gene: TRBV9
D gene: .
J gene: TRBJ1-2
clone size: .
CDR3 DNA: TGTGCCAGCAGCGTAAATTCAGCTGGGCCCTATGGCTACACCTTC
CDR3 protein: CASSVNSAGPYGYTF

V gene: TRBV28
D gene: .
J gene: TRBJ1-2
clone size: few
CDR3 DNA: TGTGCCAGCAGTTTAGGGCAGGCCTATGGCTACACCTTC
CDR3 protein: CASSLGQAYGYTF

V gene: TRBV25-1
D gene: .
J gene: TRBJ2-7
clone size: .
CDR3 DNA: TGTGCCAGCAGTCCCCTTATGGGTAGCGGCGCCTACGAGCAGTACTTC
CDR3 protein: CASSPLMGSGAYEQYF

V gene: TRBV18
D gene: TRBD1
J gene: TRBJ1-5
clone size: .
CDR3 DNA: TGTGCCAGCTCACCGGAACAGGGGTCTCAGCCCCAGCATTTT
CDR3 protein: CASSPEQGSQPQHF

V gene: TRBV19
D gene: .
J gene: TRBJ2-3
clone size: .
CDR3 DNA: TGTGCCAGTAGTCCGGGTCGGGGGGCAGGTGGAGATACGCAGTATTTT
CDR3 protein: CASSPGRGAGGDTQYF

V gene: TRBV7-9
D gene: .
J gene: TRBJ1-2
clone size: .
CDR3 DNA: TGTGCCAGCAGCCCCCCGGGGGGCGTAGATGGCTACACCTTC
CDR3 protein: CASSPPGGVDGYTF